Only a few counts were recorded for the clone carrying this T cell receptor beta chain. What it binds is not known. These data come from a study of a mutant IDH1 vaccine in newly diagnosed glioma. Study at large: Earlier therapy was either radiotherapy, temozolomide, or both, and most got both. V12 corresponded to week 35 and V13 to week 47. Whole-study findings and limits: Overall, 93.3% of patients had vaccine-induced immune responses.

V lost 4 bases and J lost 4, with 16 bases in between. Germline values: CDR1 SGHTA, CDR2 FQGTGA. The CDR3 runs 16 residues. Sequencing was performed with immunoSEQ multiplex PCR; in TCRdb, only in-frame clones are kept and a portion is missing. The sample gives some 57,000 clones, 80% to 90% of which show up once; around 4.1% is in the top ten. Time point defined: week 35, safety follow-up. Vaccination comprised doses that each held 300 ug of mutant IDH1 20-mer peptide, plus topical imiquimod. Source: PBMCs, taken from a glioma patient whose treatment included an IDH1 peptide vaccine. The V call is TRBV7-3, the J call TRBJ2-2; the D gene is possibly TRBD2 (6 bases). The source is a woman under 30 with glioma. CDR3: CASSSQRRGITGELFF. The CDR3 DNA is TGTGCCAGCAGCTCCCAAAGACGGGGGATCACCGGGGAGCTGTTTTTT.